The table lists the clone carrying this T cell receptor (beta chain) with a few counts. Its matching antigen is unknown. Of the isolated RNA, all was reverse transcribed, and so the sequenced material was expressed TCRB transcripts. The protocol was immunoSEQ multiplex PCR, while the TCRdb copy is restricted to in-frame clones and leaves out a portion. This table holds 500,000 to 850,000 clones, 11% to 15% found once. J was trimmed by 7 bases and V by 4 bases; bases with no gene match: 3. Germline lookup yields CDR1 SGHDN and CDR2 FVKESK. CDR3 size: 14 residues. This sample stems from a study of beta chain features in type 1 diabetes. Study details: What patients shared with healthy donors was a similar profile of age, gender and cell yields.

One heparinised draw of blood, averaging around 120 mL, came from each donor. Whole-study results and caveats: Whether HLA type influences TCRB rearrangement remained unresolved here. The naive, central memory and Treg TCRB repertoires of patients appeared to be more similar to one another than those of healthy donors. For Type 1 diabetes patients, all four CD4+ subsets carried TCRB CDR3s that were moderately but significantly shorter.

This chain links TRBV14 with TRBJ2-1; 11 bases match TRBD2. Sequences were obtained from naive CD4+ T cells from blood. The sequence was obtained from a young man with type 1 diabetes. The CDR3 is CASSPGTSGNEQFF. The CDR3 DNA reads as TGTGCCAGCAGCCCGGGGACTAGCGGTAATGAGCAGTTCTTC.